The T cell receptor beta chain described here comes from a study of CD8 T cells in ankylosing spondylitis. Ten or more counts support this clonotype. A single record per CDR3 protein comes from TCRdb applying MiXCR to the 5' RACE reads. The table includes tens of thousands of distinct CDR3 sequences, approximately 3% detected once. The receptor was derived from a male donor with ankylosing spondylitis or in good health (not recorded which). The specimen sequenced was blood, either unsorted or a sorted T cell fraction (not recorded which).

This CDR3 reads CASSFGQGDYNEQFF. CDR3 in DNA: TGTGCCAGCAGCTTCGGACAGGGGGACTACAATGAGCAGTTCTTC. The V and J genes are TRBV9 and TRBJ2-1; 10 bases are a match to TRBD1. Germline values: CDR1 SGDLS, CDR2 YYNGEE. This CDR3 has 15 amino acids. V lost 4 bases and J lost 3; bases outside the gene matches: 4.